This is a list of T cell receptor beta chains from one sample in a study of T cell responses to AZD1222 COVID-19 vaccine. Method: immunoSEQ multiplex PCR; TCRdb's copy keeps in-frame clones and lacks some. The repertoire holds about 86,000 clones, with 88% as singletons. The source material was peripheral blood, sampled 28 days after the second AZD1222 dose. The receptor source for this set is an adult who received the AZD1222 COVID-19 vaccine. Both conserved end residues are trimmed from each CDR3. Expanded clones get a size class; other rows say once, few or many, or leave the size out.

length: 10; J: TRBJ2-1; size: once; V: TRBV6-5; CDR3: ASSYSGVGEF
length: 10; J: TRBJ1-4; size: .; V: TRBV29-1; CDR3: SVAGVNEKLF
length: 12; J: TRBJ1-2; size: .; V: TRBV14; CDR3: ASSYLGLDYGYT
length: 12; J: TRBJ2-7; size: .; V: TRBV11-2; CDR3: ASSAGPLSYEQY
length: 13; J: TRBJ1-3; size: .; V: TRBV5-8; CDR3: ASLRDLFSGNTIY
length: 10; J: TRBJ1-4; size: .; V: TRBV25-1; CDR3: AIGATNEKLF
length: 11; J: TRBJ1-2; size: .; V: TRBV7-3; CDR3: ASSLGRSYGYT
length: 14; J: TRBJ2-7; size: .; V: TRBV7-9; CDR3: ASSLTTSARSYEQY
length: 12; J: TRBJ1-1; size: .; V: TRBV3-1/TRBV3-2; CDR3: ASSQAQLNTEAF
length: 14; J: TRBJ1-2; size: .; V: TRBV21-1; CDR3: ASSSILRRRLYGYT
length: 13; J: TRBJ2-3; size: .; V: TRBV7-6; CDR3: ASTAGTSATDTQY
length: 13; J: TRBJ2-7; size: .; V: TRBV5-1; CDR3: ASSSDPLSSYEQY
length: 9; J: TRBJ2-1; size: .; V: TRBV29-1; CDR3: SGWTLNEQF
length: 15; J: TRBJ2-3; size: .; V: TRBV24-1; CDR3: ATSDFRREGRRDTQY
length: 13; J: TRBJ2-3; size: few; V: TRBV6-1; CDR3: ASSEDRGSTDTQY
length: 14; J: TRBJ1-3; size: .; V: TRBV6-1; CDR3: ASSGTRQGTGNTIY
length: 13; J: TRBJ2-1; size: .; V: TRBV6-5; CDR3: ASSPETGGYNEQF
length: 10; J: TRBJ1-5; size: .; V: TRBV28; CDR3: ASKTLNQPQH
length: 13; J: TRBJ1-2; size: .; V: TRBV4-1; CDR3: ASSQDWNLNYGYT
length: 12; J: TRBJ2-5; size: once; V: TRBV5-1; CDR3: ASSWGAVQETQY
length: 13; J: TRBJ1-2; size: .; V: TRBV27; CDR3: ASSSGHLRRFGYT
length: 10; J: TRBJ2-7; size: .; V: TRBV3-1/TRBV3-2; CDR3: ASSRVKREQY
length: 9; J: TRBJ1-2; size: .; V: TRBV20-1; CDR3: SARGGYGYT
length: 13; J: TRBJ1-1; size: .; V: TRBV5-1; CDR3: ASSQWVGMNTEAF
length: 13; J: TRBJ1-1; size: .; V: TRBV2; CDR3: ASRERVTMNTEAF
length: 13; J: TRBJ2-1; size: .; V: TRBV6-6; CDR3: ASSYGGSGTNEQF
length: 14; J: TRBJ1-6; size: .; V: TRBV7-9; CDR3: ASTRGTGVGNSPLH
length: 14; J: TRBJ1-6; size: .; V: TRBV4-3; CDR3: ASSQVLGDSGSPLH
length: 14; J: TRBJ2-3; size: .; V: TRBV24-1; CDR3: ATSDYSAGATDTQY
length: 16; J: TRBJ1-6; size: once; V: TRBV4-3; CDR3: ASSQDGPPAGSDSPLH
length: 13; J: TRBJ2-7; size: .; V: TRBV30; CDR3: AWSLPHRWDYEQY
length: 12; J: TRBJ2-1; size: .; V: TRBV29-1; CDR3: SGARDRSSNEQF
length: 11; J: TRBJ1-2; size: .; V: TRBV19; CDR3: ASSMTLYYGYT
length: 15; J: TRBJ1-3; size: .; V: TRBV19; CDR3: ASSIGTGGLSGNTIY
length: 13; J: TRBJ2-1; size: .; V: TRBV7-9; CDR3: ASSPLAGVLIEQF
length: 10; J: TRBJ2-2; size: .; V: TRBV6-5; CDR3: ASSYSTGELF
length: 10; J: TRBJ1-1; size: .; V: TRBV28; CDR3: ASSYSLSEAF
length: 11; J: TRBJ2-5; size: .; V: TRBV15; CDR3: ATSRQGSETQY
length: 11; J: TRBJ1-5; size: .; V: TRBV2; CDR3: ASRTQPPGPQH
length: 13; J: TRBJ1-1; size: .; V: TRBV28; CDR3: ASSSTGLLNTEAF
length: 11; J: TRBJ2-3; size: .; V: TRBV14; CDR3: ASSQDLSDTQY
length: 12; J: TRBJ1-6; size: .; V: TRBV18; CDR3: ASSLDRENSPLH
length: 12; J: TRBJ1-2; size: .; V: TRBV7-2; CDR3: ASSLVQGYYGYT
length: 10; J: TRBJ2-5; size: .; V: TRBV24-1; CDR3: ATGVMQETQY
length: 16; J: TRBJ2-1; size: .; V: TRBV7-8; CDR3: ASLRSGSGRRSYNEQF
length: 14; J: TRBJ2-2; size: few; V: TRBV24-1; CDR3: ATSDLGQANTGELF
length: 11; J: TRBJ2-7; size: .; V: TRBV7-8; CDR3: ASSLSPRWEQY
length: 13; J: TRBJ1-1; size: .; V: TRBV11-2; CDR3: ASSLGPSSDTEAF
length: 10; J: TRBJ2-5; size: .; V: TRBV29-1; CDR3: SVVTKQETQY
length: 10; J: TRBJ2-7; size: .; V: TRBV7-2; CDR3: ASSLMSYEQY
length: 11; J: TRBJ1-3; size: once; V: TRBV7-8; CDR3: ASSRGGQNTIY